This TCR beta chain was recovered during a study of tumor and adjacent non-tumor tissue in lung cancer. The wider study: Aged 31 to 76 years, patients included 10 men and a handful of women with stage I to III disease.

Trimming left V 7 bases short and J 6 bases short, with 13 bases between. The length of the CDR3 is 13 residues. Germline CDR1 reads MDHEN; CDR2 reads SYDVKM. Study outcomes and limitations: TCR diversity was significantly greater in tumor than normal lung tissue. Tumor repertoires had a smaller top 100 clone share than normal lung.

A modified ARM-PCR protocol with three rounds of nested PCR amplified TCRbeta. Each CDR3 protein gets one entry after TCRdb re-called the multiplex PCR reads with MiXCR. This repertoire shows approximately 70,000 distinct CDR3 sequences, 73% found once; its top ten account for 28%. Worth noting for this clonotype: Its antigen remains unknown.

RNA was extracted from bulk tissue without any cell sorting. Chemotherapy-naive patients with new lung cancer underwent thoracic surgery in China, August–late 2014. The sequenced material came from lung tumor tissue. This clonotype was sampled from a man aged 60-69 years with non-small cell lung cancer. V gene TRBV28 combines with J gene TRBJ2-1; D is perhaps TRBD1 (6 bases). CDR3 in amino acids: CASNLSTGNEQFF. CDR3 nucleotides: TGTGCCAGCAACCTATCGACAGGCAATGAGCAGTTCTTC.